This entry describes one T cell receptor (beta chain). Produced via immunoSEQ multiplex PCR; TCRdb's table is partial and in-frame only. The sample consists of approximately 21,000 clones, 86% of them appearing once. This specimen comes from a study of blood T cell repertoires in COVID-19. Germline CDR1 and CDR2: SGHRS and YFSETQ. With 1 base removed from V and 5 bases from J, the gap between germline ends came to 9 bases. The CDR3 spans 13 residues. The chain employs TRBV5-1 and TRBJ1-2; D is undetermined. This clonotype originated in a human donor with acute or convalescent COVID-19. The donor label of this sample is uncertain. The sample taken for sequencing was peripheral blood. CDR3 coding DNA: TGCGCCAGCAGCTTGTTTCAGGATTATGGCTACACCTTC. Translating gives CASSLFQDYGYTF.